The 12 T cell receptor beta chains in this list originate from one sample, sequenced in a study of blood T cells in healthy people across ages. A second about 6 to 11 cycle PCR used barcoded and J-beta primers. TCRdb passed the 5' RACE reads through MiXCR, listing each CDR3 protein once. Among roughly 1.4 million distinct CDR3 sequences listed, roughly 60% were seen once. Specimen: blood. The receptors come from a man aged 18 to 35 in good health.

V is TRBV30 and J is TRBJ2-7, with D uncertain. Trimming took 4 bases from V and 1 from J, leaving 8 bases between them. This CDR3 is built from 12 residues. CDR1 GTSNPN and CDR2 SVGIG come from the germline V gene (reference sequence). Written as DNA, the CDR3 is TGTGCCTGGATCTCAGGATCCTACGAGCAGTACTTC. This translates into CAWISGSYEQYF.

This sequence joins TRBV20-1 and TRBJ2-7, with unresolved D. The CDR3 consists of 10 residues. Germline CDR1 DFQATT, CDR2 SNEGSKA (reference sequence). Trimming shortened V by 6 bases and J by 7 bases, and 10 bases separated the two germline ends. CDR3 loop: CSAEYNEQYF. The CDR3 DNA reads TGCAGTGCGGAATACAATGAGCAGTACTTC.

This chain uses TRBV10-3 with TRBJ2-3, with TRBD2 matching over 10 bases. The CDR3 contains 16 residues. The germline CDR1 and CDR2 sequences are ENHRY and SYGVKD. V shed 0 bases, J shed 3 bases, and the junction held 3 bases outside the gene matches. As DNA, the CDR3 is TGTGCCATCAGTGAGTCGACTAGCGGGCCTACAGATACGCAGTATTTT. Translation gives CAISESTSGPTDTQYF.

The J gene is TRBJ2-5, the V gene TRBV5-1; TRBD2 aligns across 9 bases. This CDR3 spans 15 amino acids. Trimming removed 2 bases from V and 5 bases from J; junction bases left unmatched: 7. CDR1 is SGHRS, CDR2 YFSETQ, per germline. The CDR3 coding sequence is TGCGCCAGCAGCTTAGGTAGCGGGAGTTGGGAGACCCAGTACTTC. Protein sequence: CASSLGSGSWETQYF.

The chain links TRBV2 to TRBJ2-7, with no clear D. The last part of the DNA fits TRBJ2-5 better; the J call may be wrong. This CDR3 contains 13 residues. Germline V CDR1 and CDR2: SNHLY, FYNNEI. The CDR3 loop is CASSDPLGETQYF. CDR3 DNA: TGTGCCAGCAGTGACCCCCTTGGGGAGACCCAGTACTTC.

This clonotype was picked up a small number of times. This sequence joins TRBV29-1 and TRBJ2-1; a possible D gene is TRBD2 (5 bases). This CDR3 contains 16 residues. The ends were cut back, 5 bases at V and 0 bases at J, with 17 bases in the middle. Germline CDR1 and CDR2: SQVTM and ANQGSEA. In nucleotides, the CDR3 is TGCAGCGTTCGAGGGTCGCCCATTAGCTCCTACAATGAGCAGTTCTTC. Protein product: CSVRGSPISSYNEQFF.

This chain links TRBV29-1 with TRBJ2-1; 8 bases align to TRBD1. CDR1 and CDR2 (germline): SQVTM, ANQGSEA. This CDR3 is built from 11 residues. J was trimmed by 7 bases and V by 6 bases; bases with no gene match: 2. CDR3 DNA sequence: TGCAGCGTCCACAGGGGGAATGAGCAGTTCTTC. It encodes CSVHRGNEQFF.

The chain employs TRBV2 and TRBJ2-7; 14 bases map to TRBD2. TRBJ2-5 explains the end of the DNA better; the J call may be wrong. The CDR3 loop spans 17 amino acids. Germline V gene data show CDR1 as SNHLY and CDR2 as FYNNEI. The CDR3: CASSEVGTSGSLETQYF. As DNA, the CDR3 is TGTGCCAGCAGTGAAGTCGGGACTAGCGGGAGCTTGGAGACCCAGTACTTC.

This clonotype was seen a few times. The chain combines TRBV29-1 with TRBJ2-7; TRBD1 or TRBD2 may be the D gene (5 bases each). Per the germline V gene, CDR1 is SQVTM and CDR2 is ANQGSEA. CDR3 length: 12 residues. Trimming stripped 4 bases from V and 5 bases from J, with 12 bases between. The chain's CDR3 is CSVVRDLDEQYF. CDR3 DNA: TGCAGCGTTGTGAGGGACCTGGACGAGCAGTACTTC.

This chain connects TRBV7-2 to TRBJ1-2, with TRBD1 matching over 7 bases. Germline assignment: CDR1 SGHTA and CDR2 FQGNSA. V trimming: 7 bases; J trimming: 7 bases; junction bases outside the gene matches: 12. The CDR3 is made up of 14 amino acids. The CDR3 loop is CASISADRERGYTF. The CDR3 coding sequence is TGTGCCAGCATATCAGCAGACAGGGAGCGTGGCTACACCTTC.

This chain joins TRBV12-3 or TRBV12-4 and TRBJ1-2, with D unresolved. The CDR3 has 13 amino acids. Trimming pared 5 bases from V and 3 bases from J, leaving 10 bases between. The CDR3 nucleotides are TGTGCCAGCAGTCTACACCCCGACTATGGCTACACCTTC. Protein: CASSLHPDYGYTF.

DNA for the CDR3: TGCGCCAGCAGCCACCTACAGGGACCCTACAATGAGCAGTTCTTC. The encoded protein is CASSHLQGPYNEQFF. The chain carries TRBV4-1 and TRBJ2-1; TRBD1 might be the D (6 bases). Germline V gene sequence: CDR1 MGHRA, CDR2 YSYEKL. The CDR3 covers 15 residues. V lost 3 bases, J lost 2 bases, and 11 bases lay in between.